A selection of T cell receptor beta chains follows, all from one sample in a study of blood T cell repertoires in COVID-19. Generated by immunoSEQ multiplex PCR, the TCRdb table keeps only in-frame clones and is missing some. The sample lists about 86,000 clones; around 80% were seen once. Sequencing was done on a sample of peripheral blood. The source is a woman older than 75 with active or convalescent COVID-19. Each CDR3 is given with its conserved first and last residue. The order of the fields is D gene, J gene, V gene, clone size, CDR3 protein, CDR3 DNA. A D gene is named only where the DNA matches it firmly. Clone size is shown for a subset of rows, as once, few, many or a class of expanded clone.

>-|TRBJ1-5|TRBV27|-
CASRTGLSNQPQHF
TGTGCCAGCAGGACAGGCCTTAGCAATCAGCCCCAGCATTTT
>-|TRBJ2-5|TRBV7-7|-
CASSFGQQEAQYF
TGTGCTAGCAGCTTCGGACAGCAGGAGGCCCAGTACTTC
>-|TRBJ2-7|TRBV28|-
CASSFLGVEQYF
TGTGCCAGCAGTTTTCTCGGGGTTGAGCAGTACTTC
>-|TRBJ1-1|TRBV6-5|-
CASSYAENTEAFF
TGTGCCAGCAGTTACGCGGAGAACACTGAAGCTTTCTTT
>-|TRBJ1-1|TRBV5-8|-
CASSRNAGRNTEAFF
TGTGCCAGCAGCCGAAACGCGGGGCGGAACACTGAAGCTTTCTTT
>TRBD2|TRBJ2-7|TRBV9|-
CASSAGAGGPSYEQYF
TGTGCCAGCAGCGCCGGAGCGGGAGGGCCGTCCTACGAGCAGTACTTC
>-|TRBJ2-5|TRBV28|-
CASSLLRGRGETQYF
TGTGCCAGCAGTTTGTTGCGGGGGCGGGGGGAGACCCAGTACTTC
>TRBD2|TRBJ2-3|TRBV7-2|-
CASSSRLAGEDTQYF
TGTGCCAGCAGCTCAAGACTAGCGGGGGAAGATACGCAGTATTTT
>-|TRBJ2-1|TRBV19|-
CASSIVGNEQFF
TGTGCCAGTAGTATAGTCGGCAATGAGCAGTTCTTC
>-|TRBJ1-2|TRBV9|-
CASSATDRNYGYTF
TGTGCCAGCAGCGCCACGGACAGAAACTATGGCTACACCTTC
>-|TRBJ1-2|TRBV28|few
CASRATGWQRYGYTF
TGTGCCAGCAGAGCCACAGGGTGGCAGCGATATGGCTACACCTTC
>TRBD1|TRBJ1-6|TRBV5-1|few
CASSLWTGGSNSPLHF
TGCGCCAGCAGCTTGTGGACAGGGGGAAGTAATTCACCCCTCCACTTT
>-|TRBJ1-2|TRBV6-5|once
CASSSSTGYGYTF
TGTGCCAGCAGTTCCTCAACAGGGTATGGCTACACCTTC
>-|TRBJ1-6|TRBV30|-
CAWNPGMDSPLHF
TGTGCCTGGAATCCGGGGATGGATTCACCCCTCCACTTT
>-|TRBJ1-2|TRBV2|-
CASSAPRGGYGYTF
TGTGCCAGCAGTGCCCCCCGGGGGGGCTATGGCTACACCTTC
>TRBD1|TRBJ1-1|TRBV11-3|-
CASSYSTGGGTEAFF
TGTGCCAGCAGCTATTCGACAGGGGGAGGCACTGAAGCTTTCTTT
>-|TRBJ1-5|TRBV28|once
CAARTSSNQPQHF
TGTGCCGCGAGGACTAGTAGCAATCAGCCCCAGCATTTT
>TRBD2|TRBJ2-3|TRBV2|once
CASSDLAGELGTQYF
TGTGCCAGCAGTGATCTAGCGGGAGAATTGGGTACGCAGTATTTT
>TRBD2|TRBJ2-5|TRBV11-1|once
CASSLWTSPEETQYF
TGTGCCAGCAGCTTATGGACTAGCCCGGAAGAGACCCAGTACTTC
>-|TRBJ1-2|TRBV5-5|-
CASSLAPRVVNYGYTF
TGTGCCAGCAGCTTGGCCCCTCGGGTGGTTAACTATGGCTACACCTTC
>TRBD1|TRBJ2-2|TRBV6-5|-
CASSQPTGAGELFF
TGTGCCAGCAGTCAACCTACAGGGGCCGGGGAGCTGTTTTTT
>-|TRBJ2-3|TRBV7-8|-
CASSPTGLPPSDTQYF
TGTGCCAGCAGCCCCACGGGACTCCCGCCCTCAGATACGCAGTATTTT
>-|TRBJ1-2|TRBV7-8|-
CASSFTGAGSSYTF
TGTGCCAGCAGTTTCACAGGAGCGGGGTCTAGTTACACCTTC
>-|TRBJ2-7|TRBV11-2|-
CASSLDRGSSYEQYF
TGTGCCAGCAGCTTAGATCGAGGCAGCTCCTACGAGCAGTACTTC
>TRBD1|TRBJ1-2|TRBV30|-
CAWSRQGHLGYTF
TGTGCCTGGTCGCGACAGGGGCATCTTGGCTACACCTTC
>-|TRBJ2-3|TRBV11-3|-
CASSLGGDTDTQYF
TGTGCCAGCAGCCTCGGGGGAGACACAGATACGCAGTATTTT
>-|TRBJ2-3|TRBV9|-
CASSVDSYYTDTQYF
TGTGCCAGCAGCGTGGACTCGTATTACACAGATACGCAGTATTTT
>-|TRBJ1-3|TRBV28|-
CASSLYSAISGNTIYF
TGTGCCAGCAGTTTATATAGCGCAATCTCTGGAAACACCATATATTTT
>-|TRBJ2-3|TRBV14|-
CASSQDLPASVGTDTQYF
TGTGCCAGCAGCCAAGATCTTCCGGCTAGCGTAGGCACAGATACGCAGTATTTT
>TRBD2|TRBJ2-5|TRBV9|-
CASSPRLAGTVETQYF
TGTGCCAGCAGCCCCCGACTAGCGGGGACGGTTGAGACCCAGTACTTC
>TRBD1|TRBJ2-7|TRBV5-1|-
CASSSRDRGPEQYF
TGCGCCAGCAGCTCCCGGGACAGGGGACCCGAGCAGTACTTC
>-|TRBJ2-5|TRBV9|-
CASSVGGGLQETQYF
TGTGCCAGCAGCGTGGGGGGGGGCCTCCAAGAGACCCAGTACTTC
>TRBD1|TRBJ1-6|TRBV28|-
CATKGDRRSPLHF
TGTGCCACCAAGGGGGACAGACGTTCACCCCTCCACTTT
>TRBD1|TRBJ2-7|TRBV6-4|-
CASTGDSPAAYEQYF
TGTGCCAGCACCGGGGACAGCCCGGCGGCCTACGAGCAGTACTTC
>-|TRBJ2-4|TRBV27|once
CASSLSRDYIQYF
TGTGCCAGCAGTTTGTCCAGGGATTACATTCAGTACTTC
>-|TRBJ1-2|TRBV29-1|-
CSVERGGYGYTF
TGCAGCGTTGAAAGGGGAGGGTATGGCTACACCTTC
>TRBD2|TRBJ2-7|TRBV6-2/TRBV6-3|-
CASSYSKSGGYEQYF
TGTGCCAGCAGTTACTCGAAGTCGGGGGGCTACGAGCAGTACTTC
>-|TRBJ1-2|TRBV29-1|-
CSATLLRTKPPYGYTF
TGCAGCGCAACCCTGCTACGAACTAAGCCTCCCTATGGCTACACCTTC
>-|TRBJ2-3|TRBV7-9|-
CASSLFQGADTQYF
TGTGCCAGCAGCTTATTCCAGGGTGCAGATACGCAGTATTTT
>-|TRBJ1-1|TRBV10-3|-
CATKQGLMGTEAFF
TGTGCCACCAAACAGGGATTAATGGGCACTGAAGCTTTCTTT
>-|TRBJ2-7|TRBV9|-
CASSGGTGTRHEQYF
TGTGCCAGCAGCGGGGGGACCGGGACAAGACACGAGCAGTACTTC
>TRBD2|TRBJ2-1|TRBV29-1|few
CSVGTSGSRNEQFF
TGCAGCGTTGGGACTAGCGGGAGTCGGAATGAGCAGTTCTTC
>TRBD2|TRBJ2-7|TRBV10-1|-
CASSERASGSPQYF
TGCGCCAGCAGTGAAAGGGCTAGCGGGAGCCCGCAGTACTTC
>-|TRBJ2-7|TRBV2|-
CASSTGAYEQYF
TGTGCCAGCAGCACCGGAGCATACGAGCAGTACTTC
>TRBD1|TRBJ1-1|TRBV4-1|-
CASSPRQGLNTEAFF
TGCGCCAGCAGCCCCCGACAGGGTTTGAACACTGAAGCTTTCTTT
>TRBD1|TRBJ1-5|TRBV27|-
CASRTAGGQGDDQPQHF
TGTGCCAGCAGAACCGCCGGAGGACAGGGAGACGATCAGCCCCAGCATTTT
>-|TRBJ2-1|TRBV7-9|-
CASSLGGLNNEQFF
TGTGCCAGCAGCTTGGGGGGGCTTAACAATGAGCAGTTCTTC
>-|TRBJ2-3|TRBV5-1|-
CASSRVDTDTQYF
TGCGCCAGCAGCCGGGTGGACACAGATACGCAGTATTTT
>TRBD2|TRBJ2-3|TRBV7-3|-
CASSLTVAGDTDTQYF
TGTGCCAGCAGCTTAACGGTAGCGGGAGACACAGATACGCAGTATTTT
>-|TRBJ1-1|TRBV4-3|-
CASSQDPSNSDISTEAFF
TGCGCCAGCAGCCAAGATCCAAGTAACTCGGACATTTCCACTGAAGCTTTCTTT
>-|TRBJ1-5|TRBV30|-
CAWSRQENQPQHF
TGTGCCTGGAGTCGACAGGAGAATCAGCCCCAGCATTTT
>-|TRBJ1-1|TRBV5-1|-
CASSLSGSEAFF
TGCGCCAGCAGCTTGTCCGGGTCTGAAGCTTTCTTT
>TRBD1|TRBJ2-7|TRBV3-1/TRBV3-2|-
CASSQAGQRNTHEQYF
TGTGCCAGCAGCCAAGCGGGACAGAGAAATACCCACGAGCAGTACTTC
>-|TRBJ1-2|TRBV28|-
CASSLNIEDGYTF
TGTGCCAGCAGTTTGAACATAGAGGATGGCTACACCTTC
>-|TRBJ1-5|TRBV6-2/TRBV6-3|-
CASSYDGEMPQHF
TGTGCCAGCAGTTACGACGGGGAGATGCCCCAGCATTTT
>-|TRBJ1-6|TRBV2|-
CASSGTGLASSYNSPLHF
TGTGCCAGCAGCGGAACAGGTTTAGCCAGCTCCTATAATTCACCCCTCCACTTT
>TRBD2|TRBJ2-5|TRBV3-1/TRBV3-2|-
CASSPIAGMGETQYF
TGTGCCAGCAGCCCCATAGCGGGGATGGGGGAGACCCAGTACTTC
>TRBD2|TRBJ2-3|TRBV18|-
CASSPASGKSDTQYF
TGTGCCAGCTCACCGGCTAGCGGGAAGTCAGATACGCAGTATTTT
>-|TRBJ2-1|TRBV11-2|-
CASSLEGTPYNEQFF
TGTGCCAGCAGCTTAGAGGGCACCCCATACAATGAGCAGTTCTTC
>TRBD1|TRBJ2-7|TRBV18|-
CASSPTTGVANEQYF
TGTGCCAGCTCACCCACGACAGGGGTGGCCAACGAGCAGTACTTC